This TCR beta chain was captured in a study of T cells after yellow fever vaccination. Study context: Preparation of fractions with low cell numbers was performed using SMART-Seq v4 Ultra Low Input. Study-wide points: Once the booster was given, most primary-vaccination clones reappeared, at about 96% for CD4 and 85% to 90% for CD8. CD4 and CD8 compartments shared a small share of clonotypes, likely from convergent recombination. It was a weaker secondary response, yet one that peaked faster, at day 5 versus 15.

This clonotype has ten or more counts. What it binds is unknown. One entry per CDR3 protein results from TCRdb running MiXCR on the 5' RACE reads. Of around 310,000 distinct CDR3 sequences in the sample, approximately 3.9% were seen once. The length of the CDR3 is 14 residues. Trimming shortened V by 4 bases and J by 1 base, and 7 bases separated the two germline ends. From germline, CDR1 is KGHSH and CDR2 LQKENI. The chain carries TRBV18 and TRBJ2-2; D ambiguous. The TCR sequence derives from a man younger than 30 who received the YFV17D yellow fever vaccine. The input for sequencing was PBMCs, taken 5 days after the yellow fever booster vaccination. The CDR3 region is CASSLQKNTGELFF. The CDR3 DNA follows: TGTGCCAGCTCACTTCAAAAGAACACCGGGGAGCTGTTTTTT.